These T cell receptor beta chains were read from a single sample in a study of shared clonotypes between healthy human individuals. Using immunoSEQ multiplex PCR, the repertoire was profiled, and TCRdb retains in-frame clones only, with some absent. The data show about 1,800,000 clones, 85% to 95% seen once. What was sequenced was naive CD8+ T cells sorted from blood. The receptors come from a man aged 18-30 years in good health. The CDR3 runs from the conserved cysteine through the conserved F or W. A D gene is named only where the DNA matches it firmly. Clone size is stated in some rows and not others, as once, few, many or a class when expanded.

V	size	J	D	CDR3	DNA
TRBV5-4	once	TRBJ2-2	NA	CASSFWQGGTGELFF	TGTGCCAGCAGCTTCTGGCAGGGGGGAACCGGGGAGCTGTTTTTT
TRBV6-5	NA	TRBJ2-5	NA	CASSPEGSQETQYF	TGTGCCAGCAGCCCGGAGGGGAGTCAAGAGACCCAGTACTTC
TRBV18	few	TRBJ1-1	NA	CASSPAGWTTEAFF	TGTGCCAGCTCACCAGCAGGGTGGACTACTGAAGCTTTCTTT
TRBV19	NA	TRBJ2-5	NA	CASSIDSGPVETQYF	TGTGCCAGTAGTATAGATTCGGGTCCAGTGGAGACCCAGTACTTC
TRBV27	NA	TRBJ2-7	NA	CASNVGVPGHEQYF	TGTGCCAGCAACGTCGGGGTACCAGGCCACGAGCAGTACTTC
TRBV28	NA	TRBJ2-1	NA	CASSPFEGLLNNEQFF	TGTGCCAGCAGTCCTTTTGAAGGACTCCTCAACAATGAGCAGTTCTTC
TRBV11-1	NA	TRBJ2-7	NA	CASSGGSYYEQYF	TGTGCCAGCAGCGGAGGGTCCTACTACGAGCAGTACTTC
TRBV2	once	TRBJ1-6	NA	CASRGSNSPLHF	TGTGCCAGCAGAGGAAGTAATTCACCCCTCCACTTT
TRBV19	NA	TRBJ1-1	NA	CASSALGDTEAFF	TGTGCCAGTAGTGCCTTAGGGGACACTGAAGCTTTCTTT
TRBV9	NA	TRBJ2-7	NA	CASSVGVGNYEQYF	TGTGCCAGCAGCGTAGGTGTGGGAAACTACGAGCAGTACTTC
TRBV4-3	NA	TRBJ2-1	NA	CASSQVGLERFRNEQFF	TGCGCCAGCAGCCAAGTTGGTTTGGAGAGGTTTCGCAATGAGCAGTTCTTC
TRBV10-2	NA	TRBJ2-2	TRBD2	CASSHGLALNTGELFF	TGCGCCAGCAGCCACGGACTAGCGCTGAACACCGGGGAGCTGTTTTTT
TRBV5-4	NA	TRBJ2-1	TRBD1	CASSRPTGIGEQFF	TGTGCCAGCAGCAGACCGACAGGGATCGGTGAGCAGTTCTTC
TRBV7-8	NA	TRBJ2-7	NA	CASSLNGGNEQYF	TGTGCCAGCAGCTTAAATGGGGGAAACGAGCAGTACTTC
TRBV5-1	NA	TRBJ2-5	NA	CASSSEGGSRETQYF	TGCGCCAGCAGCTCGGAAGGGGGGTCTAGAGAGACCCAGTACTTC
TRBV4-1	NA	TRBJ1-2	NA	CASSQDGDPYKDISNYGYTF	TGCGCCAGCAGCCAAGATGGGGACCCCTACAAAGACATATCTAACTATGGCTACACCTTC
TRBV7-9	NA	TRBJ1-4	NA	CASSLLGTKQANEKLFF	TGTGCCAGCAGCTTACTTGGGACAAAACAGGCTAATGAAAAACTGTTTTTT
TRBV5-1	NA	TRBJ2-7	NA	CASSKRGYEQYF	TGCGCCAGCAGCAAGAGGGGCTACGAGCAGTACTTC
TRBV11-2	NA	TRBJ2-7	TRBD1	CASSLGTVVYEQYF	TGTGCCAGCAGCTTGGGGACAGTTGTGTACGAGCAGTACTTC
TRBV6-1	NA	TRBJ1-4	NA	CASSEANVAEERFEKLFF	TGTGCCAGCAGTGAAGCCAATGTTGCTGAAGAAAGGTTCGAAAAACTGTTTTTT
TRBV28	NA	TRBJ2-7	NA	CASSFTTGTSYEQYF	TGTGCCAGCAGTTTTACCACAGGGACCTCCTACGAGCAGTACTTC
TRBV7-9	NA	TRBJ1-2	TRBD1	CASSDRTGRQGDYGYTF	TGTGCCAGCAGCGATCGAACCGGGAGACAGGGTGACTATGGCTACACCTTC
TRBV9	NA	TRBJ2-7	TRBD2	CASSASGTATYEQYF	TGTGCCAGCAGCGCCAGCGGGACTGCCACCTACGAGCAGTACTTC
TRBV29-1	NA	TRBJ1-1	NA	CSGWGTGPEAFF	TGCAGCGGGTGGGGGACTGGCCCTGAAGCTTTCTTT
TRBV19	NA	TRBJ1-1	NA	CASTITSGGNTEAFF	TGTGCCTCGACCATCACTTCAGGCGGAAACACTGAAGCTTTCTTT
TRBV7-3	NA	TRBJ2-2	NA	CASSATGSGELFF	TGTGCCAGCAGCGCCACGGGCTCCGGGGAGCTGTTTTTT
TRBV29-1	NA	TRBJ2-1	NA	CSVGGTTGRAYNEQFF	TGCAGCGTGGGGGGGACGACAGGGCGGGCCTACAATGAGCAGTTCTTC
TRBV7-6	NA	TRBJ2-5	TRBD2	CASRDTSGGETQYF	TGTGCCAGCAGGGACACTAGCGGCGGAGAGACCCAGTACTTC
TRBV4-1	NA	TRBJ1-4	NA	CASSQDVGTGMKNCFF	NA
TRBV5-6	NA	TRBJ2-7	TRBD1	CASTYGTGRYEQYF	TGTGCCAGCACCTATGGGACAGGAAGGTACGAGCAGTACTTC
TRBV7-9	NA	TRBJ1-2	TRBD1	CGLGGGYGYTF	TGTGGACTAGGGGGCGGCTATGGCTACACCTTC
TRBV5-1	NA	TRBJ2-6	NA	CASSLTRGGANVLTF	TGCGCCAGCAGCTTAACTCGGGGAGGGGCCAACGTCCTGACTTTC
TRBV27	NA	TRBJ1-6	NA	CASSLMKNSPLHF	TGTGCCAGCAGTTTAATGAAAAATTCACCCCTCCACTTT
TRBV2	NA	TRBJ2-2	NA	CASSPLGELFF	TGTGCCAGCAGTCCACTCGGGGAGCTGTTTTTT
TRBV2	once	TRBJ2-2	TRBD1	CAKGQGASGELFF	TGTGCCAAAGGACAGGGGGCCTCCGGGGAGCTGTTTTTT
TRBV7-3	once	TRBJ1-1	NA	CASSSDGWTEAFF	TGTGCCAGCAGCTCGGACGGGTGGACTGAAGCTTTCTTT
TRBV15	NA	TRBJ2-1	NA	CATSPEGEQFF	TGTGCCACCAGCCCAGAAGGGGAGCAGTTCTTC
TRBV25-1	NA	TRBJ1-3	TRBD1	CASSGGTGPQSSGNTIYF	TGTGCCAGCAGTGGAGGGACAGGGCCCCAGAGCTCTGGAAACACCATATATTTT
TRBV2	once	TRBJ2-7	NA	CASKAFPYEQYF	TGTGCCAGCAAAGCGTTCCCCTACGAGCAGTACTTC
TRBV19	NA	TRBJ2-1	TRBD2	CASRAGVMYNEQFF	TGTGCCAGTAGAGCGGGAGTAATGTACAATGAGCAGTTCTTC
TRBV18	NA	TRBJ2-7	NA	CASSPPVTGASYEQYF	TGTGCCAGCTCACCACCGGTGACGGGGGCCTCCTACGAGCAGTACTTC
TRBV5-1	NA	TRBJ2-2	NA	CASSERYTGELFF	TGCGCCAGCAGCGAACGATACACCGGGGAGCTGTTTTTT
TRBV7-8	NA	TRBJ1-2	NA	CASSAGEYGYTF	TGTGCCAGCAGCGCAGGGGAATATGGCTACACCTTC
TRBV9	NA	TRBJ1-4	NA	CASSVDATGEKLFF	TGTGCCAGCAGCGTAGACGCAACGGGCGAAAAACTGTTTTTT
TRBV6-5	NA	TRBJ2-5	NA	CASSYGQRSGQYF	TGTGCCAGCAGTTACGGACAGAGGAGTGGCCAGTACTTC
TRBV9	NA	TRBJ2-5	TRBD1	CASQGAGETQYF	TGTGCCAGTCAGGGGGCCGGGGAGACCCAGTACTTC
TRBV18	NA	TRBJ2-7	TRBD1	CASSPPRDSSYEQYF	TGTGCCAGCTCACCTCCTAGGGACAGCTCCTACGAGCAGTACTTC
TRBV19	NA	TRBJ2-3	NA	CASVRGGEADTQYF	TGTGCCAGTGTGAGGGGGGGCGAAGCAGATACGCAGTATTTT
TRBV27	NA	TRBJ2-7	NA	CASSATRVRTSQQYF	TGTGCCAGCAGCGCCACAAGGGTTCGGACATCTCAGCAGTACTTC
TRBV9	NA	TRBJ2-3	TRBD2	CASSGLAGGNPDTQYF	TGTGCCAGCAGCGGCCTAGCGGGGGGAAATCCAGATACGCAGTATTTT
TRBV5-1	NA	TRBJ2-1	TRBD2	CASSLSGPYNEQFF	TGCGCCAGCAGCCTTAGCGGGCCCTACAATGAGCAGTTCTTC
TRBV7-9	NA	TRBJ2-1	NA	CASSPHPTSYNEQFF	TGTGCCAGCAGCCCCCATCCAACATCCTACAATGAGCAGTTCTTC
TRBV7-6	NA	TRBJ2-7	TRBD1	CASSHGTGLGEQYF	TGTGCCAGCAGCCATGGGACAGGGTTAGGCGAGCAGTACTTC
TRBV27	NA	TRBJ2-5	TRBD1	CASSWGQEQETQYF	TGTGCCAGCAGTTGGGGACAGGAGCAAGAGACCCAGTACTTC
TRBV9	NA	TRBJ1-2	NA	CASSVGQNYGYTF	TGTGCCAGCAGCGTCGGTCAGAACTATGGCTACACCTTC